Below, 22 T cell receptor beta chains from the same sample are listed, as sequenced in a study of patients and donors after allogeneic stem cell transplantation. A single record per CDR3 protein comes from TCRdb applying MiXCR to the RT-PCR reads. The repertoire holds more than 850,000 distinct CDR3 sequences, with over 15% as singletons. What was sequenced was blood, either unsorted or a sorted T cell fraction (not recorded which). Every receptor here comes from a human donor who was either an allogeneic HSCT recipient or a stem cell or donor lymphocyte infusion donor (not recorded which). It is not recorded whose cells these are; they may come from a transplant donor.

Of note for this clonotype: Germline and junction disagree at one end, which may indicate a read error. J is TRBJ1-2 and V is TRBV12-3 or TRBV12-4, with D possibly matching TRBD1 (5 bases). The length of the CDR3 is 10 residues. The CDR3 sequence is CASLTGGLFF. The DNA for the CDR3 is TGTGCCAGCCTCACGGGGGGACTTTTCTTC.

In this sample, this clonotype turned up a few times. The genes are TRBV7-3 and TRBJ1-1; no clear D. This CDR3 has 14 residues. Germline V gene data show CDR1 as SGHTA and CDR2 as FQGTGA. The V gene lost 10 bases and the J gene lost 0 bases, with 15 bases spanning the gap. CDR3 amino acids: CATALGRMNTEAFF. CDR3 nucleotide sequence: TGTGCCACTGCCCTGGGGAGAATGAACACTGAAGCTTTCTTT. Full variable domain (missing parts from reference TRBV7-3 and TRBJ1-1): GAGVSQTPSNKVTEKGKYVELRCDPISGHTALYWYRQSLGQGPEFLIYFQGTGAADDSGLPNDRFFAVRPEGSVSTLKIQRTERGDSAVYLCATALGRMNTEAFFGQGTRLTVV.

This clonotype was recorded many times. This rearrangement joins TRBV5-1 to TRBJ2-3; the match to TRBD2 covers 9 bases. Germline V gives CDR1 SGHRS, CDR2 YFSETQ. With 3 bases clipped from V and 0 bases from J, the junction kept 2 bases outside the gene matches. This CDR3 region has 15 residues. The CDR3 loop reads CASSSSGVSTDTQYF. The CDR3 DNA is TGCGCCAGCAGCTCTAGCGGGGTTAGCACAGATACGCAGTATTTT.

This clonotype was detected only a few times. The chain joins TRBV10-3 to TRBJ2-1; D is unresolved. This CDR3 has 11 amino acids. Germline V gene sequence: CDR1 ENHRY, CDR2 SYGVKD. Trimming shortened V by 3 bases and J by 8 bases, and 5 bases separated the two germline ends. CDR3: CAISDGYEQFF. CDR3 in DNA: TGTGCCATCAGTGACGGATATGAGCAGTTCTTC.

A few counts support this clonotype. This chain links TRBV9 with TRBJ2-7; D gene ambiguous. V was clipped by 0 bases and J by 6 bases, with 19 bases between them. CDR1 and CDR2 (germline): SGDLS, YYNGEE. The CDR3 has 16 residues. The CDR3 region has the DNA TGTGCCAGCAGCGTAGGTTCCAGACCGGCCTCTAGCGAGCAGTACTTC. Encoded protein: CASSVGSRPASSEQYF.

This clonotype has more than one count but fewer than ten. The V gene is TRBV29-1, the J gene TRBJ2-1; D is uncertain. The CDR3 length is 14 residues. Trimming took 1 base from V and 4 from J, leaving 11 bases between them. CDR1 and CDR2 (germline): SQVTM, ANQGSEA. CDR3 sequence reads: CSVEGTVNYNEQFF. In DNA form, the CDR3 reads TGCAGCGTTGAAGGGACGGTCAATTACAATGAGCAGTTCTTC.

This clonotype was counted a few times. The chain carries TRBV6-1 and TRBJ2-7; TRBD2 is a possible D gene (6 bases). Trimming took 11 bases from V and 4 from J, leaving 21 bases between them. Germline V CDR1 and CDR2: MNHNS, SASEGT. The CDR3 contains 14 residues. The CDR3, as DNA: TGTGCCGCGACCTCGCGCGGGATCATATACGAGCAGTACTTC. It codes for CAATSRGIIYEQYF.

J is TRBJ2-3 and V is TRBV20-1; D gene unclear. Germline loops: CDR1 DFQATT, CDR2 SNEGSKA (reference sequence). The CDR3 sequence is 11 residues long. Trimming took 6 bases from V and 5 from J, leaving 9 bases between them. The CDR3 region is CSAVWGDTQYF. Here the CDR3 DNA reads TGCAGTGCCGTCTGGGGAGATACGCAGTATTTT.

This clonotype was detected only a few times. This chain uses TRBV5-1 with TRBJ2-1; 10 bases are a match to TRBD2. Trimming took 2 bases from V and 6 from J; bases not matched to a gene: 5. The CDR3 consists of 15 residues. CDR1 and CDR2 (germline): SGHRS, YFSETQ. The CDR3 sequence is CASSFLAGVGNEQFF. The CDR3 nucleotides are TGCGCCAGCAGCTTCCTAGCGGGAGTGGGCAATGAGCAGTTCTTC.

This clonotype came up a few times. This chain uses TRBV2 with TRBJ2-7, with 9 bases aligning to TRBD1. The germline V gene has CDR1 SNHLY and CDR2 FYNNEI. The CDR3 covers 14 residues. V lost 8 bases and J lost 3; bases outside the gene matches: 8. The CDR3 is CASHPGQGGYEQYF. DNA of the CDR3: TGTGCCAGCCACCCGGGACAGGGAGGCTACGAGCAGTACTTC. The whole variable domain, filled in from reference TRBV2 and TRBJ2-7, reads EPEVTQTPSHQVTQMGQEVILRCVPISNHLYFYWYRQILGQKVEFLVSFYNNEISEKSEIFDDQFSVERPDGSNFTLKIRSTKLEDSAMYFCASHPGQGGYEQYFGPGTRLTVT.

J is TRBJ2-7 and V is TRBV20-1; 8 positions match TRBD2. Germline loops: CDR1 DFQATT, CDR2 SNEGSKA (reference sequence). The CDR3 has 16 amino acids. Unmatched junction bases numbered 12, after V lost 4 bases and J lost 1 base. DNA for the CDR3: TGCAGTGCTACCGGTGGCGAGCGGGGGACATCCTACGAGCAGTACTTC. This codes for CSATGGERGTSYEQYF.

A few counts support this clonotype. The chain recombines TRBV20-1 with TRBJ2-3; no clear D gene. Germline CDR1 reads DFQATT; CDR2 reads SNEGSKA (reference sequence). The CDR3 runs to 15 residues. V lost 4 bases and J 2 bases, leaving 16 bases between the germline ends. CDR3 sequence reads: CSATSARNPTDTQYF. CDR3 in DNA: TGCAGTGCTACGTCGGCACGGAACCCCACAGATACGCAGTATTTT.

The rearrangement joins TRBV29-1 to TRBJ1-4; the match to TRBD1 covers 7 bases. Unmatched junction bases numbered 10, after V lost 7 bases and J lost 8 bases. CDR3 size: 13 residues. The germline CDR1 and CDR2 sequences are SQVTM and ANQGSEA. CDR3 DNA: TGCAGCGCTATCACAGGGGTTGGAGAAAAACTGTTTTTT. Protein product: CSAITGVGEKLFF.

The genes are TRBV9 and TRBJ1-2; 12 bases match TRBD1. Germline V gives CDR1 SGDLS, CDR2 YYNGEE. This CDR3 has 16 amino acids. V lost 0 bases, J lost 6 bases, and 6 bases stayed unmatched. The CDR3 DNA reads TGTGCCAGCAGCGTAGAGGGGGACAGGGGGCTCAATGGCTACACCTTC. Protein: CASSVEGDRGLNGYTF.

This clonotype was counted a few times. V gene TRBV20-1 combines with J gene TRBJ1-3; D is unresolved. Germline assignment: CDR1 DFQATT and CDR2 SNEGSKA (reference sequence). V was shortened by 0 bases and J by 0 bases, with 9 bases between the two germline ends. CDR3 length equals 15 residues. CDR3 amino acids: CSARDLLNSGNTIYF. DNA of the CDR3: TGCAGTGCTAGAGATCTTCTGAACTCTGGAAACACCATATATTTT.

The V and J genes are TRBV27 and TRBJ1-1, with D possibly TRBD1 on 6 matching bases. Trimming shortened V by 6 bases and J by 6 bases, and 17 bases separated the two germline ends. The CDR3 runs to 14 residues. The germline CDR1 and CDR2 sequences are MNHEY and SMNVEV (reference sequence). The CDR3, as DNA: TGTGCCAGCAGCACTACAGACAGGTACTCTGAAGCTTTCTTT. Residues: CASSTTDRYSEAFF.

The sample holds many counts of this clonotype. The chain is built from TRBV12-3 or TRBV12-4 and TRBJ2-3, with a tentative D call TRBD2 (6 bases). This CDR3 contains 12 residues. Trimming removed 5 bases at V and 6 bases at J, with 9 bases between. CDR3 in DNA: TGTGCCAGCAGTCCGGGGGAGGATACGCAGTATTTT. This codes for CASSPGEDTQYF.

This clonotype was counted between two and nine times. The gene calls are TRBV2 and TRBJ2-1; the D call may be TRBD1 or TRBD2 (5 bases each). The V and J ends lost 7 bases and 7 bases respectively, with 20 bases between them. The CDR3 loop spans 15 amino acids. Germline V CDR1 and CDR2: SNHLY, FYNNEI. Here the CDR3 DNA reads TGTGCCAGCAAACCCCAGGGAGCCGGGTGGAATGAGCAGTTCTTC. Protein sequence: CASKPQGAGWNEQFF.

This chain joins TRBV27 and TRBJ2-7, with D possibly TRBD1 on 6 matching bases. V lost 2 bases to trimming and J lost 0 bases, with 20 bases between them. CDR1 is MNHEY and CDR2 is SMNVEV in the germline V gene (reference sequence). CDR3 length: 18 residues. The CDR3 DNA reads TGTGCCAGCAGTTTACACCCGCCAGGGGACGGTAGCTCCTACGAGCAGTACTTC. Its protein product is CASSLHPPGDGSSYEQYF.

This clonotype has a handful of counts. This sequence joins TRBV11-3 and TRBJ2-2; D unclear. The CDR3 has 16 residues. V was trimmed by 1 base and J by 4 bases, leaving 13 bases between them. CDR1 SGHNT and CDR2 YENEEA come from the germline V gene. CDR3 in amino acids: CASSLAVASVTGELFF. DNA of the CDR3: TGTGCCAGCAGCTTAGCAGTTGCTTCGGTCACCGGGGAGCTGTTTTTT.

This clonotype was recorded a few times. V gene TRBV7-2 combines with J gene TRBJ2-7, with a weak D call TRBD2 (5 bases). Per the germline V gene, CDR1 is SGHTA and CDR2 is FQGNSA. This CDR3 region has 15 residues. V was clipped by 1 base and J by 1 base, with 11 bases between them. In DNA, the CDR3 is TGTGCCAGCAGCTTAGGCGGGTTACCTTCCTACGAGCAGTACTTC. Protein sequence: CASSLGGLPSYEQYF.

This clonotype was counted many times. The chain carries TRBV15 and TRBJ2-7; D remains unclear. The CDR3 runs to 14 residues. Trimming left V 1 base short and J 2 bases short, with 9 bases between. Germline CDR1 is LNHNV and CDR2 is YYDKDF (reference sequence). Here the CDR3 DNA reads TGTGCCACCAGCAGAGTTGGTCGGACCTACGAGCAGTACTTC. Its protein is CATSRVGRTYEQYF.